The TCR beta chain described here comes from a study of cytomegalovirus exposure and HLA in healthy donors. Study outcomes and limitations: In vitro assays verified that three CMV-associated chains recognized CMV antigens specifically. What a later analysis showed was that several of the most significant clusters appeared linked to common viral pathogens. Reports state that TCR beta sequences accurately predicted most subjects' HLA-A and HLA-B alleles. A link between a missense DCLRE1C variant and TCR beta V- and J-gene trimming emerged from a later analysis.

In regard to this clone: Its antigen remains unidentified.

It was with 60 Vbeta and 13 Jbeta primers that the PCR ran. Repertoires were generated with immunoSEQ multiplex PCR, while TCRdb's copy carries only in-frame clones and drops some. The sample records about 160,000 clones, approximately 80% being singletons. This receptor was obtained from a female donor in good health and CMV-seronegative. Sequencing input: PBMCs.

The CDR3 sequence: CASSWWGGYEQYF. The CDR3 coding sequence is TGCGCCAGCAGCTGGTGGGGGGGCTACGAGCAGTACTTC. J is TRBJ2-7 and V is TRBV5-1, with TRBD2 matching over 7 bases. The CDR3 contains 13 residues. Germline V gene lookup returns CDR1 SGHRS and CDR2 YFSETQ. The ends lost 3 bases at V and 3 bases at J; junction bases unmatched: 3.